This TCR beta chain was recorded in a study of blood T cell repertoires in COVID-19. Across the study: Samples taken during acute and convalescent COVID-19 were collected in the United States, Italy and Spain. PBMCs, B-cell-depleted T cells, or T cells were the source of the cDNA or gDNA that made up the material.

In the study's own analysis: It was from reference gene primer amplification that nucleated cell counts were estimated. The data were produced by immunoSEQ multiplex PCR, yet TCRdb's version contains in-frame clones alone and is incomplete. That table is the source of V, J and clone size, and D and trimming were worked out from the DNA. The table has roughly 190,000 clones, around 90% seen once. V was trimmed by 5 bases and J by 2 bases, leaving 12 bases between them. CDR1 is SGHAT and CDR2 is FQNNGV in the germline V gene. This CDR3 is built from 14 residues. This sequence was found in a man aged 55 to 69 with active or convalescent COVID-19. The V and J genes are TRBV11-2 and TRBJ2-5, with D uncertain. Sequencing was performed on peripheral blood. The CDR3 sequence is CASSPQTSQETQYF. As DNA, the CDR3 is TGTGCCAGCAGCCCCCAGACAAGTCAAGAGACCCAGTACTTC.